One and the same sample provided the 5 T cell receptor beta chains below, sequenced in a study of response to subunit inactivated influenza vaccine. Via MiXCR, TCRdb re-called the RT-PCR reads, giving one row per CDR3 protein. The sample shows about 540,000 distinct CDR3 sequences, under 25% of them seen only once. The same data also went into a second study, on T cells expressing NK-cell markers. According to that study: With UMIs, 5'RACE template switching was used to make TCR beta cDNA.

Sample: CD4+ T cells sorted from PBMCs, taken roughly 13 days after vaccination. Receptors originate from a man in his forties or fifties who received an inactivated influenza vaccine.

The V and J genes are TRBV11-1 and TRBJ2-3, with D perhaps TRBD1 (6 bases). This CDR3 is 14 amino acids long. Germline V gene lookup returns CDR1 SGHAT and CDR2 FQDESV (reference sequence). Trimming removed 5 bases from V and 4 bases from J, with 13 bases in between. Here the CDR3 reads CASSVAGVADTQYF. CDR3 in DNA: TGTGCCAGCAGCGTTGCAGGGGTGGCAGATACGCAGTATTTT.

This clonotype was found a few times. As DNA, the CDR3 is TGTGCCAGCAGTTTTGATGTGCCTTCCTACAATGAGCAGTTCTTC. It is translated as CASSFDVPSYNEQFF. The gene calls are TRBV27 and TRBJ2-1, with D unclear. Trimming left V 3 bases short and J 1 base short, with 10 bases between. In germline, CDR1 is MNHEY, CDR2 SMNVEV (reference sequence). The CDR3 is made up of 15 amino acids.

This clonotype was detected a few times. The rearrangement joins TRBV10-1 to TRBJ2-7; D assignment may be TRBD1 or TRBD2 (6 bases each). The CDR3 covers 14 residues. V gave up 2 bases and J gave up 4 bases, with 12 bases separating them. Looked up from germline, CDR1 is WNHNN and CDR2 is SYGVQD (reference sequence). CDR3 nucleotides: TGCGCCAGCAGTGAGCAGGGGAGGATGTACGAGCAGTACTTC. Translating gives CASSEQGRMYEQYF.

This clonotype was counted a few times. This rearrangement joins TRBV2 to TRBJ2-7; no reliable D call. V lost 3 bases, J lost 2 bases, and 8 bases lay in between. The CDR3 has 13 residues. Germline assignment: CDR1 SNHLY and CDR2 FYNNEI. This CDR3 reads CASSDSAPYEQYF. As DNA, the CDR3 is TGTGCCAGCAGTGATTCGGCTCCCTACGAGCAGTACTTC.

This clonotype has a handful of counts. This chain joins TRBV6-2 or TRBV6-3 and TRBJ1-1, with D perhaps TRBD1 (6 bases). V lost 8 bases and J 6 bases, leaving 19 bases between the germline ends. Per the germline V gene, CDR1 is MNHEY and CDR2 is SVGEGT. This CDR3 region has 14 residues. CDR3 coding DNA: TGTGCCAGCCAGGGGCCCGGGCGGTGGGCTGAAGCTTTCTTT. This translates into CASQGPGRWAEAFF.